This TCR beta chain came from a study of glioma-infiltrating T cells. Study-wide results and limits: Non-neoplastic patients had below-expected tissue-blood divergence, while all gliomas exceeded expectation.

Amplification of TCR alpha and beta CDR3 regions from RNA used iRepertoire nested multiplex PCR. Input was roughly 100-450 ng of tissue mRNA or PBMC total RNA. MiXCR, run by TCRdb on the multiplex PCR reads, gives a single entry per CDR3 protein. The sample has approximately 190,000 distinct CDR3 sequences, more than 30% seen once; the top ten hold 20%. The sample holds many counts of this clonotype. Its target is unknown. The source of this sequence is a human donor with low-grade glioma or glioblastoma, undergoing nonglioma brain surgery, or in good health (not recorded which). The sample consisted of glioma tissue, nonneoplastic brain tissue, or PBMCs (not recorded which).

The CDR3: CASGIAGGYNEQFF. The CDR3 DNA reads TGTGCCAGCGGTATAGCGGGAGGTTACAATGAGCAGTTCTTC. J is TRBJ2-1 and V is TRBV27, with 10 bases lining up with TRBD2. Per germline, CDR1 MNHEY and CDR2 SMNVEV (reference sequence). The CDR3 has 14 residues. Unmatched junction bases numbered 5, after V lost 8 bases and J lost 4 bases.